These 6 T cell receptor beta chains share one sample of origin, sequenced in a study of cytomegalovirus exposure and HLA in healthy donors. The study ran its PCR with 60 Vbeta and 13 Jbeta primers. Here immunoSEQ multiplex PCR was the method, and the copy in TCRdb shows in-frame clones only, minus some. The sample yields 150,000 to 200,000 clones, approximately 71% seen once. The sequenced sample consisted of PBMCs. Source of these receptors: a middle-aged man in good health and CMV-seronegative.

The chain couples TRBV7-2 to TRBJ1-4; D is uncertain. The CDR3 length is 16 residues. Trimming pared 3 bases from V and 3 bases from J, leaving 14 bases between. Germline loops: CDR1 SGHTA, CDR2 FQGNSA. The CDR3 sequence is CASSFAAVRANEKLFF. The CDR3 nucleotides read TGTGCCAGCAGCTTTGCGGCGGTGAGGGCTAATGAAAAACTGTTTTTT.

The chain recombines TRBV6-5 with TRBJ2-7; D uncertain. The CDR3 has 13 amino acids. V was clipped by 6 bases and J by 2 bases, with 11 bases between them. Germline-derived CDR1 and CDR2 are MNHEY and SVGAGI. This CDR3 reads CASRPGGAYEQYF. CDR3 nucleotides: TGTGCCAGCAGACCCGGCGGTGCCTACGAGCAGTACTTC.

CDR3 in amino acids: CASSGGTGAYEQYF. In DNA, the CDR3 is TGTGCCAGCAGTGGGGGGACAGGGGCCTACGAGCAGTACTTC. This chain joins TRBV2 and TRBJ2-7; 10 bases line up with TRBD1. Germline V gives CDR1 SNHLY, CDR2 FYNNEI. Losses at the gene ends were 4 bases for V and 2 bases for J; bases not matched to a gene: 2. The CDR3 contains 14 residues. The full variable domain, completed using reference TRBV2 and TRBJ2-7, is EPEVTQTPSHQVTQMGQEVILRCVPISNHLYFYWYRQILGQKVEFLVSFYNNEISEKSEIFDDQFSVERPDGSNFTLKIRSTKLEDSAMYFCASSGGTGAYEQYFGPGTRLTVT.

This rearrangement joins TRBV6-6 to TRBJ1-1, with 7 bases lining up with TRBD1. Germline V CDR1 and CDR2: MNHNY, SVGAGI (reference sequence). The CDR3 covers 13 residues. V gave up 6 bases and J gave up 7 bases; unmatched junction bases: 8. The DNA of the CDR3 is TGTGCCAGCAGCCCACAGGGGCTGATTGAAGCTTTCTTT. Amino acids: CASSPQGLIEAFF.

Remarks on this clone: Relative to the germline gene, one junction end is altered; a read error may explain this. The chain couples TRBV7-9 to TRBJ1-1; no clear D. This CDR3 comprises 12 residues. Germline V gives CDR1 SEHNR, CDR2 FQNEAQ (reference sequence). CDR3 in DNA: TGTTCCAGCAGCTTTGCAGACACTGAAGCTTTCTTT. It is translated as CSSSFADTEAFF.

This clone has only a few counts. The chain uses TRBV5-1 and TRBJ1-1, with 8 positions matching TRBD1. The V and J ends lost 3 bases and 1 base, in that order; junction bases with no gene match: 5. Germline assignment: CDR1 SGHRS and CDR2 YFSETQ. CDR3 length equals 15 residues. CDR3 region: CASSSMTGENTEAFF. CDR3 DNA sequence: TGCGCCAGCAGCTCAATGACAGGGGAGAACACTGAAGCTTTCTTT.